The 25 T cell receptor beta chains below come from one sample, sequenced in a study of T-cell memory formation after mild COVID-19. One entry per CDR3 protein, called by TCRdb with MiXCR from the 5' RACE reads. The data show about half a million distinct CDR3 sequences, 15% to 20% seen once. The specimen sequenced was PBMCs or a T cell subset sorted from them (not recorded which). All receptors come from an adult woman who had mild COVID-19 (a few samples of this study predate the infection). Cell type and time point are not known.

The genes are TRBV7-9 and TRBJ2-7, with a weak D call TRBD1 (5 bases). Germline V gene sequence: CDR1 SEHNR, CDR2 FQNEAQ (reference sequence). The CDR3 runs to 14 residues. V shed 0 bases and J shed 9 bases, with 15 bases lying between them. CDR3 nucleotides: TGTGCCAGCAGCTTAGCAGGCAGGGATACGGGGCAGTACTTC. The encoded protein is CASSLAGRDTGQYF.

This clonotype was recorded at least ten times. The CDR3 reads CASSLATGRTDTQYF. The CDR3 coding sequence is TGTGCCAGCAGCTTAGCCACGGGCCGCACAGATACGCAGTATTTT. This chain joins TRBV7-9 and TRBJ2-3; D uncertain. The CDR3 length is 15 residues. The germline V gene has CDR1 SEHNR and CDR2 FQNEAQ (reference sequence). With 0 bases removed from V and 1 base from J, the gap between germline ends came to 8 bases.

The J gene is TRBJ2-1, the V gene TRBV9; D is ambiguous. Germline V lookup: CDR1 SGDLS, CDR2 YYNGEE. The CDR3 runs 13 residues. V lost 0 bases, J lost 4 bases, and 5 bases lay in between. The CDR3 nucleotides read TGTGCCAGCAGCGTAGACTTTTACAATGAGCAGTTCTTC. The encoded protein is CASSVDFYNEQFF.

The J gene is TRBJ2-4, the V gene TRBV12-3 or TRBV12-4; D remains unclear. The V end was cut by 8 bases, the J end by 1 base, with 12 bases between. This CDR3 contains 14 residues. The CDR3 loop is CASANDRAKNIQYF. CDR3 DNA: TGTGCCAGCGCTAATGATAGGGCCAAAAACATTCAGTACTTC.

Here the CDR3 DNA reads TGTGCCAGCAGCCAAGAAGTGTTGGAATCAGGAGGCTACACCTTC. The encoded protein is CASSQEVLESGGYTF. This chain links TRBV4-2 with TRBJ1-2, with D unclear. Germline CDR1 LGHNA, CDR2 YNFKEQ. CDR3 length equals 15 residues. V was cut by 0 bases and J by 8 bases, with 16 bases left in between.

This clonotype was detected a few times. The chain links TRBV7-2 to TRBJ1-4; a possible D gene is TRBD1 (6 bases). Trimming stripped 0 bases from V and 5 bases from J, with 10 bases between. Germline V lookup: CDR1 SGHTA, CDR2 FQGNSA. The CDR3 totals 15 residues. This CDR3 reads CASSLAGGGNEKLFF. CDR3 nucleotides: TGTGCCAGCAGCTTAGCAGGGGGAGGGAATGAAAAACTGTTTTTT.

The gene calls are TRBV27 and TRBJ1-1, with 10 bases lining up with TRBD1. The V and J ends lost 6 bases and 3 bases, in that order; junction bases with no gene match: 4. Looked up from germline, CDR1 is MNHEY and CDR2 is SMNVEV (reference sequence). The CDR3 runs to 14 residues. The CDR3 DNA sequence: TGTGCCAGCAGGGAGGGACAGGGGTACACTGAAGCTTTCTTT. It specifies CASREGQGYTEAFF.

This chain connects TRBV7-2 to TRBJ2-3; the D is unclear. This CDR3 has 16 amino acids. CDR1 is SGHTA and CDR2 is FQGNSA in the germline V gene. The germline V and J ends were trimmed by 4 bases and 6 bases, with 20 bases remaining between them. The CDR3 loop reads CASSSGRGWVDDTQYF. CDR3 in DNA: TGTGCCAGCAGCTCCGGACGTGGGTGGGTTGACGATACGCAGTATTTT.

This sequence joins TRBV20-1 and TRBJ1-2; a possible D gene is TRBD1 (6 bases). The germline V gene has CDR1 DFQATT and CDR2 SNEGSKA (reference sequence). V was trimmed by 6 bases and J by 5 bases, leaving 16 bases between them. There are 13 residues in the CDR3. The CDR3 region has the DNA TGCAGTGCCAAACAGGGCTGGGAGTATGGCTACACCTTC. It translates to CSAKQGWEYGYTF.

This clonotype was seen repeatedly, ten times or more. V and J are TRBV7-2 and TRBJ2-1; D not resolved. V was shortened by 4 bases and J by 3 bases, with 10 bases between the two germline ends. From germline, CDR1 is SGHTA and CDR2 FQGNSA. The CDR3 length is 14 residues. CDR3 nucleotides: TGTGCCAGCAGCTCCCGGACGGGCTACAATGAGCAGTTCTTC. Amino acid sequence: CASSSRTGYNEQFF.

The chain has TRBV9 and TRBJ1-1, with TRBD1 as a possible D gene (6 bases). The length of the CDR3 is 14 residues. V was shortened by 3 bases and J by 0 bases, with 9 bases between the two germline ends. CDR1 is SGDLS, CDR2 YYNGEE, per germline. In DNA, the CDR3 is TGTGCCAGCAGCGCGGACAGTTTGAACACTGAAGCTTTCTTT. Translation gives CASSADSLNTEAFF.

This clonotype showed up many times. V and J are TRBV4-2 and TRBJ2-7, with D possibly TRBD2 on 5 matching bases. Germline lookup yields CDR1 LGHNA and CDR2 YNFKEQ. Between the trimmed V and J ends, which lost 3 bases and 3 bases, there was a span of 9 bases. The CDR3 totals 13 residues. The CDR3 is CASSHLEGYEQYF. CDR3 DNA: TGTGCCAGCAGCCATCTTGAGGGCTACGAGCAGTACTTC.

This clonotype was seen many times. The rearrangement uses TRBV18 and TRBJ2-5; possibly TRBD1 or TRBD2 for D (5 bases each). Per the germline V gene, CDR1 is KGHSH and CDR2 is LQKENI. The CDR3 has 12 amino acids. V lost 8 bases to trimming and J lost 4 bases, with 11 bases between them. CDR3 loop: CASSPGGETQYF. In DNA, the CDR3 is TGTGCCAGCAGCCCTGGGGGAGAGACCCAGTACTTC.

CDR3 region: CSASLGWRSYNEQFF. CDR3 nucleotide sequence: TGCAGTGCCTCCCTTGGGTGGCGCTCCTACAATGAGCAGTTCTTC. This sequence joins TRBV20-1 and TRBJ2-1; D is unresolved. The CDR3 has 15 residues. Germline CDR1 is DFQATT and CDR2 is SNEGSKA (reference sequence). V was shortened by 6 bases and J by 0 bases, with 15 bases between the two germline ends.

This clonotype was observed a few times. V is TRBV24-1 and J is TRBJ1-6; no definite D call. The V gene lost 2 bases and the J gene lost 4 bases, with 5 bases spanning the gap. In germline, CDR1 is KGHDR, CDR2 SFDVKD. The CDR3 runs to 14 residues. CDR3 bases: TGTGCCACCAGTGATTCGACATATAATTCACCCCTCCACTTT. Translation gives CATSDSTYNSPLHF.

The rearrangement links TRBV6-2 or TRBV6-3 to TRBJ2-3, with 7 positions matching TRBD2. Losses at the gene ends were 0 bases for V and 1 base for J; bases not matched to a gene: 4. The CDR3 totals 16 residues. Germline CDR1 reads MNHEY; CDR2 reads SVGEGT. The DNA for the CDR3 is TGTGCCAGCAGTTACTCCGGACTAGAGCGCACAGATACGCAGTATTTT. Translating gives CASSYSGLERTDTQYF.

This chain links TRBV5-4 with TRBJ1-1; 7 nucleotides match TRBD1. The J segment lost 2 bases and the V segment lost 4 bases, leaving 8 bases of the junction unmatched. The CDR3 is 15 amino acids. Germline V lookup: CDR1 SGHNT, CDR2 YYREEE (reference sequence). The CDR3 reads CASSGKGTANTEAFF. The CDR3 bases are TGTGCCAGCAGCGGAAAAGGGACAGCTAACACTGAAGCTTTCTTT.

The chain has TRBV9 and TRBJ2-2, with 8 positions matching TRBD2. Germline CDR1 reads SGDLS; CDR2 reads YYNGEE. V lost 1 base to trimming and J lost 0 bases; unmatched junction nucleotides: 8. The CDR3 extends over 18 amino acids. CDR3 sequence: CASSVRSSGLTNTGELFF. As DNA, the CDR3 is TGTGCCAGCAGCGTAAGGTCTAGCGGGCTTACGAACACCGGGGAGCTGTTTTTT.

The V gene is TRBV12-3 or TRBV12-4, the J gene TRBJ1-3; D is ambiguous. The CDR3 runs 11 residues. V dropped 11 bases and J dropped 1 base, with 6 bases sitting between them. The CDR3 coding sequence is TGTGCCTGGAAGTCTGGAAACACCATATATTTT. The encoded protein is CAWKSGNTIYF.

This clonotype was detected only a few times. CDR3 DNA: TGTGCCAGCAACCCGGGCCCACAAGAGACCCAGTACTTC. It codes for CASNPGPQETQYF. V and J are TRBV12-3 or TRBV12-4 and TRBJ2-5; no clear D gene. V was clipped by 7 bases and J by 2 bases, with 11 bases between them. The CDR3 length is 13 residues.

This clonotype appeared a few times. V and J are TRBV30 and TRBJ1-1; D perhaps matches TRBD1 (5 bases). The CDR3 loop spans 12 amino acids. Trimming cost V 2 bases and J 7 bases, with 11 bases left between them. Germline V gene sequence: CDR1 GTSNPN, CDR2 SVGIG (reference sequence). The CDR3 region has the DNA TGTGCCTGGAGTCCTCAGGGAGTTGAAGCTTTCTTT. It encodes CAWSPQGVEAFF.

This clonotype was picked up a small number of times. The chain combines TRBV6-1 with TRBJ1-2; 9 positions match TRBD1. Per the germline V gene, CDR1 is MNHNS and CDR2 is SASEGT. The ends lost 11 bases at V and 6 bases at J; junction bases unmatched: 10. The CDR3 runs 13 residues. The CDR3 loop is CAGHRDRENGYTF. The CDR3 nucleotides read TGTGCCGGACACAGGGACAGGGAAAATGGCTACACCTTC.

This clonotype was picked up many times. CDR3: CASSQDRNIQYF. As DNA, the CDR3 is TGTGCCAGCAGCCAGGACAGAAACATTCAGTACTTC. The chain employs TRBV5-6 and TRBJ2-4; tentative D call: TRBD1 (6 bases). Germline lookup yields CDR1 SGHDT and CDR2 YYEEEE. The V gene lost 4 bases and the J gene lost 6 bases, with 8 bases spanning the gap. There are 12 residues in the CDR3. Full variable domain (rest looked up from reference TRBV5-6 and TRBJ2-4): DAGVTQSPTHLIKTRGQQVTLRCSPKSGHDTVSWYQQALGQGPQFIFQYYEEEERQRGNFPDRFSGHQFPNYSSELNVNALLLGDSALYLCASSQDRNIQYFGAGTRLSVL.

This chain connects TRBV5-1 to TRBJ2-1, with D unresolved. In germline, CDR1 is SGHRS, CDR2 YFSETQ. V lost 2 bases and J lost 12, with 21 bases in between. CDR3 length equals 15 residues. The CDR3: CASSFQDSALIGQFF. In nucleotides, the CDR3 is TGCGCCAGCAGCTTTCAAGATTCCGCCCTTATCGGGCAGTTCTTC. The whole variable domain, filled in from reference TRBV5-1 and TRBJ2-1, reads KAGVTQTPRYLIKTRGQQVTLSCSPISGHRSVSWYQQTPGQGLQFLFEYFSETQRNKGNFPGRFSGRQFSNSRSEMNVSTLELGDSALYLCASSFQDSALIGQFFGPGTRLTVL.

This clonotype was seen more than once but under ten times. CDR3 bases: TGCGCCAGCAGCCAAGACCAGGTCGAGGCTGAAGCTTTCTTT. Protein sequence: CASSQDQVEAEAFF. The V call is TRBV4-1, the J call TRBJ1-1; D call uncertain. The germline CDR1 and CDR2 sequences are MGHRA and YSYEKL. Trimming pared 0 bases from V and 6 bases from J, leaving 11 bases between. This CDR3 has 14 residues.